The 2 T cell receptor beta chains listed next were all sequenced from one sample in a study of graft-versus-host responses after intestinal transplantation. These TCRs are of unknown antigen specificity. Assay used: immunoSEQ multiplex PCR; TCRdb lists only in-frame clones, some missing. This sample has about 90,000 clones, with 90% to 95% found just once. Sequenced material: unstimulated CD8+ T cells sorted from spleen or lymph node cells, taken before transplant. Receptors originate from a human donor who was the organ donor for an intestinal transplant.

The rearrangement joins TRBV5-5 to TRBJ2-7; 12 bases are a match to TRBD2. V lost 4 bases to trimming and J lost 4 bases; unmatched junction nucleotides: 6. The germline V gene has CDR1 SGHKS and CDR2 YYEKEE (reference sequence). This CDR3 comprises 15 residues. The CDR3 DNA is TGTGCCAGCAGCCTCTCTAGCGGGAGGGGGTACGAGCAGTACTTC. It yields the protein CASSLSSGRGYEQYF.

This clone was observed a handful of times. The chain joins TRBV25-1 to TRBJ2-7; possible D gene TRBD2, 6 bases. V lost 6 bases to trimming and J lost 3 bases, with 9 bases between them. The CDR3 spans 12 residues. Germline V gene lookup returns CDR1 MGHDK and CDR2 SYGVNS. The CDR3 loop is CASSEAGYEQYF. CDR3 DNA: TGTGCCAGCAGCGAAGCGGGCTACGAGCAGTACTTC.